Below, 17 T cell receptor beta chains from the same sample are listed, as sequenced in a study of blood T cell repertoires in COVID-19. Data came from immunoSEQ multiplex PCR; TCRdb stores just in-frame clones and leaves some out. The sample has 150,000 to 200,000 clones, 86% seen once; the top ten hold under 25%. Sequencing was performed on peripheral blood. The origin of the receptors is a man in his 70s with active or convalescent COVID-19.

V gene TRBV14 combines with J gene TRBJ1-3, with TRBD1 identical over 10 bases. The CDR3 sequence is 15 residues long. Germline CDR1 is SGHDN and CDR2 is FVKESK. V lost 6 bases, J lost 2 bases, and 4 bases stayed unmatched. CDR3: CASSPGTGAGNTIYF. CDR3 DNA sequence: TGTGCCAGCAGTCCCGGGACAGGGGCTGGAAACACCATATATTTT.

The chain links TRBV7-2 to TRBJ1-1; maybe TRBD1 (5 bases). V lost 1 base to trimming and J lost 5 bases, with 11 bases between them. There are 14 residues in the CDR3. The germline CDR1 and CDR2 sequences are SGHTA and FQGNSA. Here the CDR3 reads CASSLVARETEAFF. The DNA for the CDR3 is TGTGCCAGCAGCTTAGTGGCCAGGGAAACTGAAGCTTTCTTT.

The rearrangement uses TRBV6-5 and TRBJ1-2, with D uncertain. Looked up from germline, CDR1 is MNHEY and CDR2 is SVGAGI. The CDR3 contains 15 residues. Trimming removed 0 bases at V and 0 bases at J, with 8 bases between. The CDR3 sequence is CASSYSAGANYGYTF. In DNA form, the CDR3 reads TGTGCCAGCAGTTACTCAGCGGGCGCTAACTATGGCTACACCTTC.

This clone was observed a single time. The rearrangement joins TRBV3-1 (or the pseudogene TRBV3-2) to TRBJ1-5; D unresolved. The CDR3 has 15 amino acids. The germline CDR1 and CDR2 sequences are LGHDT and YNNKEL (reference sequence). Deletions cut 1 base from V and 4 bases from J, with 11 bases between. The CDR3 bases are TGTGCCAGCAGCCAAGCCACCTCGGGGAATCAGCCCCAGCATTTT. Protein product: CASSQATSGNQPQHF.

V gene TRBV27 combines with J gene TRBJ1-1, with TRBD1 as a possible D gene (6 bases). Germline V gene sequence: CDR1 MNHEY, CDR2 SMNVEV (reference sequence). Trimming stripped 0 bases from V and 5 bases from J, with 10 bases between. The CDR3 contains 14 residues. The CDR3 DNA reads as TGTGCCAGCAGTTTATCGCAGGGGAGAACTGAAGCTTTCTTT. It translates to CASSLSQGRTEAFF.

The chain has TRBV18 and TRBJ2-7, with D perhaps matching TRBD1 (5 bases). Trimming removed 0 bases at V and 2 bases at J, with 11 bases between. CDR1 is KGHSH, CDR2 LQKENI, per germline. This CDR3 contains 15 residues. The CDR3 DNA is TGTGCCAGCTCACCACCTTTAGACAGCCCCTACGAGCAGTACTTC. Its translation is CASSPPLDSPYEQYF.

This clone was counted only a few times. V usage is TRBV30 and J usage is TRBJ1-2; 7 bases agree with TRBD1. The CDR3 is made up of 16 amino acids. Germline-derived CDR1 and CDR2 are GTSNPN and SVGIG (reference sequence). Trimming cost V 3 bases and J 8 bases; bases outside gene matches: 18. The CDR3 DNA reads as TGTGCCTGGAGGGAACAAGACAGGGCGGGGTCGAAAGGCTACACCTTC. It codes for CAWREQDRAGSKGYTF.

The V gene is TRBV15, the J gene TRBJ1-5; TRBD1 agrees at 10 bases. The CDR3 runs 16 residues. The germline V gene has CDR1 LNHNV and CDR2 YYDKDF (reference sequence). J was trimmed by 5 bases and V by 1 base; bases with no gene match: 5. CDR3 in amino acids: CATSRGGQGFYQPQHF. DNA of the CDR3: TGTGCCACCAGCAGAGGGGGACAGGGGTTTTATCAGCCCCAGCATTTT.

The CDR3 sequence: CASRLTGVEQYF. As DNA, the CDR3 is TGTGCCAGCAGGTTAACAGGGGTCGAGCAGTACTTC. The rearrangement joins TRBV2 to TRBJ2-7; 7 bases agree with TRBD1. Looked up from germline, CDR1 is SNHLY and CDR2 is FYNNEI. This CDR3 is built from 12 residues. The J segment lost 6 bases and the V segment lost 6 bases, leaving 5 bases of the junction unmatched.

The chain has TRBV6-2 or TRBV6-3 and TRBJ2-1, with 7 bases lining up with TRBD1. V lost 2 bases and J lost 0; bases outside the gene matches: 4. CDR3 length: 16 residues. The germline V gene has CDR1 MNHEY and CDR2 SVGEGT. The CDR3 here is CASSYQQGFSYNEQFF. CDR3 bases: TGTGCCAGCAGTTACCAACAGGGGTTCTCCTACAATGAGCAGTTCTTC.

This sequence joins TRBV4-2 and TRBJ2-1; 9 nucleotides align to TRBD2. The V gene's germline CDR1 is LGHNA and CDR2 YNFKEQ. The CDR3 totals 15 residues. V gave up 4 bases and J gave up 2 bases; unmatched junction bases: 3. The CDR3 protein is CASSPAGGPYNEQFF. DNA for the CDR3: TGTGCCAGCAGCCCGGCGGGAGGGCCCTACAATGAGCAGTTCTTC.

V is TRBV6-1 and J is TRBJ1-2; a weak D match, TRBD1 (5 bases). Between the trimmed V and J ends, which lost 2 bases and 4 bases, there was a span of 14 bases. This CDR3 region has 15 residues. Germline V gene lookup returns CDR1 MNHNS and CDR2 SASEGT. The CDR3 DNA follows: TGTGCCAGCAGTGAATTAGGGTCGGGGGGCTATGGCTACACCTTC. Encoded protein: CASSELGSGGYGYTF.

This clone was found a few times. The chain carries TRBV15 and TRBJ2-3; 10 bases are a match to TRBD2. V lost 0 bases, J lost 4 bases, and 7 bases stayed unmatched. The CDR3 has 17 residues. CDR1 and CDR2 (germline): LNHNV, YYDKDF (reference sequence). In DNA, the CDR3 is TGTGCCACCAGCAGAGATCGAAGGAGCGGGGGGGCAGATACGCAGTATTTT. It encodes CATSRDRRSGGADTQYF.

V usage is TRBV30 and J usage is TRBJ1-4; D unresolved. From germline, CDR1 is GTSNPN and CDR2 SVGIG (reference sequence). V dropped 2 bases and J dropped 8 bases, with 12 bases sitting between them. The CDR3 length is 13 residues. CDR3 nucleotide sequence: TGTGCCTGGAGTAGAGAAAGGAGGGAAAAACTGTTTTTT. Encoded protein: CAWSRERREKLFF.

The rearrangement joins TRBV9 to TRBJ1-1; 8 bases are shared with TRBD1. This CDR3 region has 14 residues. The germline V gene has CDR1 SGDLS and CDR2 YYNGEE. After removal of 3 bases from V and 3 bases from J, the junction contained 4 bases not matched to a gene. The CDR3 sequence: CASSARGPDTEAFF. For the CDR3, the DNA is TGTGCCAGCAGCGCCAGGGGGCCTGACACTGAAGCTTTCTTT.

This clone was observed a few times. The chain recombines TRBV7-9 with TRBJ2-7, with D possibly matching TRBD1 (6 bases). Germline assignment: CDR1 SEHNR and CDR2 FQNEAQ (reference sequence). V lost 6 bases and J lost 2, with 17 bases in between. The CDR3 is 15 residues long. CDR3 sequence: CASSPTGTPAYEQYF. The DNA for the CDR3 is TGTGCCAGCAGTCCCACCGGGACACCCGCCTACGAGCAGTACTTC.

As DNA, the CDR3 is TGTGCCAGCAGTCCGAGGCAGGGGGCGGCTCAGCCCCAGCATTTT. Its protein is CASSPRQGAAQPQHF. This chain connects TRBV7-2 to TRBJ1-5; the match to TRBD1 covers 8 bases. The V gene end was trimmed by 6 bases and the J gene end by 6 bases; junction bases not matched to a gene: 10. The CDR3 loop spans 15 amino acids. Germline CDR1 reads SGHTA; CDR2 reads FQGNSA.